These T cell receptor beta chains were read from a single sample in a study of persistence of HIV-infected CD4 T cells. Which antigens these TCRs recognize remains unknown. Clones were read by immunoSEQ multiplex PCR, and TCRdb kept only the in-frame ones, dropping some. The table lists roughly 5,300 clones, roughly 60% of them singletons, with approximately 39% in the top ten. The sequences come from CD4+ T cells sorted from PBMCs after roughly 20-hour stimulation, collected from a patient who received antiretroviral therapy. The receptor source for this set is an adult man with HIV who was CMV-seropositive. Both conserved end residues are trimmed from each CDR3. The order of the fields is CDR3 protein, J gene, V gene.

ASTRAGLSFYEQY	TRBJ2-7	TRBV11-3
ASSPRHFYGYT	TRBJ1-2	TRBV27
ASSLRGALWD	TRBJ2-7	TRBV28
AWNPRGVRSGANVLT	TRBJ2-6	TRBV30
ASSLYSTYEQY	TRBJ2-7	TRBV6-2/TRBV6-3
ASSQLAMSGGAGEQF	TRBJ2-1	TRBV14
AWSGIMTNQPQH	TRBJ1-5	TRBV30
ASSRVGQNYGYT	TRBJ1-2	TRBV4-3
ASSPRQGLGVDAIY	TRBJ1-3	TRBV4-2
ASSQAEGTDTQY	TRBJ2-3	TRBV4-1
ASSSGQGAGFAGNTIY	TRBJ1-3	TRBV19
ASSEGQGGSPLH	TRBJ1-6	TRBV6-4
ASSFRPPNTGELF	TRBJ2-2	TRBV7-2
ASSQVRGSSGNTIY	TRBJ1-3	TRBV16
ASSYPTAGRNEQF	TRBJ2-1	TRBV6-5
ASSRPPGYT	TRBJ1-2	TRBV28
ASSRGTGYTEAF	TRBJ1-1	TRBV5-1
ASSPEDGWAETQY	TRBJ2-5	TRBV19
ASSQELGLIQPSGNTIY	TRBJ1-3	TRBV4-3
AWVGGPTNTGELF	TRBJ2-2	TRBV30
ASSELGETQY	TRBJ2-5	TRBV10-2
ASSLGGLAGGPHNEQF	TRBJ2-1	TRBV7-2